A single T cell receptor beta chain is shown here with its context. The data belong to a study of Tregs in tolerant kidney transplant recipients. Method: immunoSEQ multiplex PCR; TCRdb's copy keeps in-frame clones and lacks some. The repertoire has some 71,000 clones, less than 90% of them found once; the top ten carry around 0.4%. The CDR3 extends over 14 amino acids. The germline V gene encodes CDR1 MGHRA and CDR2 YSYEKL. Trimming removed 2 bases from V and 6 bases from J, with 14 bases in between. The source of this sequence is a human donor who received a combined kidney and bone marrow transplant. The sample here was CD4+ T cells from blood, taken before the transplant. The rearrangement links TRBV4-1 to TRBJ2-7; the D gene is possibly TRBD2 (6 bases). CDR3 nucleotide sequence: TGCGCCAGCAGCCAACTTCCGGGAGCGGGCGAGCAGTACTTC. This sequence encodes CASSQLPGAGEQYF.